The 18 T cell receptor beta chains listed next were all sequenced from one sample in a study of T cell clonality in common variable immunodeficiency (dated by TCRdb to 2015 to 2017). Summary of the overall study and its limitations: CVID TCRbeta sequences reportedly showed fewer deletions and N-nucleotide insertions and lacked highly modified clones with 13 or more V deletions.

Receptors were amplified or captured by the immunoSEQ multiplex PCR assay. TCRdb took this table from immuneACCESS and kept in-frame rearrangements with V and J called. Such tables lack part of the clones; where checked against another copy, unresolved V genes explain under half of the gap, and the rest is unexplained. This sample is represented by fewer than 40,000 clones, with no singletons among them. The top ten clonotypes cover around 6.4% of the sample. These receptors have no known antigen. The sequencing input was peripheral blood mononuclear cells. The receptors were sampled from a human donor with common variable immunodeficiency.

This clone was counted ten times or more. The sequence runs out 3 residues before the end of the CDR3; the remainder is reconstructed from the germline J gene. The genes are TRBV20-1 and TRBJ2-1, with D possibly matching TRBD2 (6 bases). The V end was cut by 0 bases, the J end by 9 bases, with 24 bases between. The CDR3 is 17 amino acids. Germline CDR1 DFQATT, CDR2 SNEGSKA (reference sequence). CDR3 bases read: TGCAGTGCTAGAGATGGGGGGAGAGCCCCGGCTTTAGGTGAG. It translates to CSARDGGRAPALGE. The complete CDR3 protein is CSARDGGRAPALGEQFF.

This clone was counted only a few times. The missing CDR3 end, 3 residues past where the read stops, is filled in from the germline J gene. The V call is TRBV2, the J call TRBJ2-7, with D tentatively TRBD2 (6 bases). The length of the CDR3 is 14 residues. The germline V gene has CDR1 SNHLY and CDR2 FYNNEI. V gave up 7 bases and J gave up 2 bases, with 15 bases separating them. CDR3 DNA (partial): TGTGCCAGCATCCCCACTAGCATTACCTACGAG. It encodes CASIPTSITYE. In full, the CDR3 is CASIPTSITYEQYF. Full variable domain (outside the CDR3, taken from reference TRBV2 and TRBJ2-7): EPEVTQTPSHQVTQMGQEVILRCVPISNHLYFYWYRQILGQKVEFLVSFYNNEISEKSEIFDDQFSVERPDGSNFTLKIRSTKLEDSAMYFCASIPTSITYEQYFGPGTRLTVT.

The sample holds many counts of this clone. With the read ending 3 residues before the CDR3 end, the germline J gene is used to fill in that end. This sequence joins TRBV18 and TRBJ1-5; 9 positions agree with TRBD1. CDR1 is KGHSH and CDR2 is LQKENI in the germline V gene. Trimming took 6 bases from V and 2 from J; bases not matched to a gene: 5. The CDR3 runs 15 residues. The CDR3 bases that were read are TGTGCCAGCTCGGGGACAGGGTCGGGCAATCAGCCC. Translation: CASSGTGSGNQP. The whole CDR3 is CASSGTGSGNQPQHF.

This clone has just a few counts. The sequenced fragment ends 3 residues before the CDR3 boundary, so the rest is inferred from the germline J gene. The chain couples TRBV18 to TRBJ2-7; 9 positions agree with TRBD2. This CDR3 has 21 amino acids. Germline V gene data show CDR1 as KGHSH and CDR2 as LQKENI. With 1 base clipped from V and 0 bases from J, the junction kept 19 bases outside the gene matches. CDR3: CASSPRAGAGASGESSYEQYF. The CDR3 bases that were read are TGTGCCAGCTCACCACGTGCGGGGGCTGGGGCTAGCGGGGAGAGCTCCTACGAG. Complete variable domain (other parts from reference TRBV18 and TRBJ2-7): NAGVMQNPRHLVRRRGQEARLRCSPMKGHSHVYWYRQLPEEGLKFMVYLQKENIIDESGMPKERFSAEFPKEGPSILRIQQVVRGDSAAYFCASSPRAGAGASGESSYEQYFGPGTRLTVT.

Ten or more counts support this clone. The sequenced fragment ends 3 residues before the CDR3 boundary, so the rest is inferred from the germline J gene. The chain couples TRBV18 to TRBJ2-2; tentative D call: TRBD1 (5 bases). This CDR3 is built from 18 residues. The germline V gene encodes CDR1 KGHSH and CDR2 LQKENI. Trimming removed 3 bases at V and 4 bases at J, with 21 bases between. The CDR3 sequence is CASSPTVISGSSTGELFF. Incomplete CDR3 DNA: TGTGCCAGCTCACCCACAGTTATCTCAGGGTCGAGCACCGGGGAG.

Worth noting for this clone: The junction departs from the called germline gene at one end, perhaps through a read error. The CDR3 loop reads CASSPNDRTYAYTF. CDR3 DNA, as far as it was read: TGTGCCAGCTCACCGAACGACAGGACCTATGCC. The chain combines TRBV18 with TRBJ1-2, with a possible D match to TRBD1 (6 bases). With the read ending 3 residues before the CDR3 end, the germline J gene is used to fill in that end. This CDR3 contains 14 residues. Germline loops: CDR1 KGHSH, CDR2 LQKENI.

Ten or more counts support this clone. The DNA ends 3 residues before the CDR3 does, and the rest of the CDR3 is filled in from the germline J gene. The chain links TRBV19 to TRBJ1-1; maybe TRBD1 (5 bases). Looked up from germline, CDR1 is LNHDA and CDR2 is SQIVND (reference sequence). The V end lost 2 bases, the J end lost 0 bases, and 16 bases lay between the germline ends. The CDR3 is made up of 17 amino acids. Incomplete CDR3 DNA: TGTGCCAGTAGTATACTTCCGGCGGAGGGGATGAACACTGAA. Its translation: CASSILPAEGMNTE. The CDR3, in full, reads CASSILPAEGMNTEAFF.

This clone has at least ten counts. The read ends 3 residues before the CDR3 terminus; that terminus is restored from the germline J gene. The chain recombines TRBV19 with TRBJ1-5; 8 nucleotides align to TRBD1. This CDR3 is 15 amino acids long. Germline V gene lookup returns CDR1 LNHDA and CDR2 SQIVND (reference sequence). J gave up 4 bases and V 5 bases, and 7 bases lay outside the gene matches. Partial CDR3 DNA: TGTGCCAGTAGTCCTCGGGACAGGAGAAATCAGCCC. It specifies CASSPRDRRNQP. The whole CDR3 sequence is CASSPRDRRNQPQHF.

This clone qualifies as medium-sized. The read terminates 3 residues ahead of where the CDR3 ends, so the germline J gene completes it. This chain joins TRBV28 and TRBJ1-4; tentatively, D is TRBD1 (5 bases). Germline V lookup: CDR1 MDHEN, CDR2 SYDVKM. CDR3 length: 16 amino acids. The covered CDR3 bases are TGTGCCAGCAGTTTATGGGACACGGTCGGGACTGGAATA. Amino acid sequence: CASSLWDTVGTGI. The full CDR3 protein reads CASSLWDTVGTGILFF.

At least ten counts were recorded for this clone. The read falls 3 residues short of the CDR3 end, and the missing part is taken from the germline J gene. The gene calls are TRBV29-1 and TRBJ2-1, with a weak D call TRBD1 (5 bases). V lost 4 bases to trimming and J lost 0 bases, with 10 bases between them. The CDR3 length is 14 residues. Germline loops: CDR1 SQVTM, CDR2 ANQGSEA. The sequenced part of the CDR3 DNA is TGCAGCGTTGGACAGTCTATCTCCTACAATGAG. Protein: CSVGQSISYNE. The whole CDR3 reads CSVGQSISYNEQFF.

This clone occurred many times. The CDR3 goes on 3 residues after the read ends, and that part is filled in from the germline J gene. The chain uses TRBV5-4 and TRBJ2-5, with 12 positions matching TRBD2. J lost 5 bases, V lost 4 bases, and 3 bases had no gene match. CDR1 is SGHNT, CDR2 YYREEE, per germline (reference sequence). The CDR3 length is 14 residues. CDR3 DNA (partial): TGTGCCAGCAGCCTCGGGACTAGCGGGGAGACC. The encoded protein is CASSLGTSGET. The whole CDR3 sequence reads CASSLGTSGETQYF.

This clone was observed at least ten times. A much bigger clone sits one base away, suggesting this may be a read error. The CDR3 goes on 3 residues after the read ends, and that part is filled in from the germline J gene. This chain connects TRBV5-4 to TRBJ1-1; a possible D gene is TRBD1 (5 bases). Germline CDR1 and CDR2: SGHNT and YYREEE (reference sequence). The CDR3 has 12 residues. Incomplete CDR3 DNA: TGTGCCAGCAGCGGGGCAAGGGGAAGG. Protein sequence: CASSGARGR. The full-length CDR3 reads as CASSGARGRAFF. Using reference TRBV5-4 and TRBJ1-1 for the parts outside the CDR3, the full variable domain is ETGVTQSPTHLIKTRGQQVTLRCSSQSGHNTVSWYQQALGQGPQFIFQYYREEENGRGNFPPRFSGLQFPNYSSELNVNALELDDSALYLCASSGARGRAFFGQGTRLTVV.

This clone appeared a few times. The read comes to an end 3 residues before the CDR3 does, leaving the germline J gene to fill in the end. The V and J genes are TRBV6-1 and TRBJ2-1, with TRBD2 matching 10 bases. CDR1 is MNHNS, CDR2 SASEGT, per germline. CDR3 length: 16 amino acids. J was trimmed by 6 bases and V by 4 bases; bases with no gene match: 9. CDR3 bases read: TGTGCCAGCAGTGCGACAGGTTGGACTAGCGGCAATGAG. Encoded protein: CASSATGWTSGNE. The entire CDR3 is CASSATGWTSGNEQFF.

About this clone: From the germline J gene comes the end of the CDR3, since the read stops 3 residues before it. The chain uses TRBV30 and TRBJ2-7; D perhaps matches TRBD1 (5 bases). Germline V gene lookup returns CDR1 GTSNPN and CDR2 SVGIG (reference sequence). CDR3 length equals 15 residues. The ends were cut back, 8 bases at V and 0 bases at J, with 20 bases in the middle. This CDR3 reads CASSRPGMSSYEQYF. CDR3 bases read: TGTGCCAGTAGTCGTCCAGGGATGAGCTCCTACGAG.

This clone appeared a few times. The sequenced fragment ends 3 residues before the CDR3 boundary, so the rest is inferred from the germline J gene. The chain recombines TRBV5-6 with TRBJ2-7, with TRBD1 matching over 11 bases. Germline lookup yields CDR1 SGHDT and CDR2 YYEEEE. The CDR3 has 15 residues. V gave up 4 bases and J gave up 2 bases; unmatched junction bases: 5. CDR3 DNA (partial): TGTGCCAGCAGCCTACCGGGACAGGGGGCCTACGAG. Translated: CASSLPGQGAYE. The whole CDR3 region reads CASSLPGQGAYEQYF.

This clone has a handful of counts. CDR3 sequence reads: CASSRQGHNSPLHF. The sequenced CDR3 bases are TGTGCCAGCAGTCGACAGGGCCATAATTCACCC. This chain uses TRBV6-2 or TRBV6-3 with TRBJ1-6, with 7 positions matching TRBD1. The CDR3 extends 3 residues past the end of the read, so its final part is completed from the germline J gene. The CDR3 has 14 amino acids. Germline V gene data show CDR1 as MNHEY and CDR2 as SVGEGT. Trimming removed 5 bases from V and 5 bases from J; junction bases left unmatched: 3.

This clone was observed a handful of times. From the germline J gene comes the end of the CDR3, since the read stops 3 residues before it. The rearrangement joins TRBV7-3 to TRBJ1-4; TRBD1 aligns across 10 bases. Germline lookup yields CDR1 SGHTA and CDR2 FQGTGA. The CDR3 spans 15 residues. V lost 5 bases and J lost 7; bases outside the gene matches: 7. The sequenced part of the CDR3 DNA is TGTGCCAGCAGCCCCCGGGACAGGGGTCTTGAAAAA. As protein: CASSPRDRGLEK. The CDR3 in its entirety is CASSPRDRGLEKLFF.

This clone was seen repeatedly, ten times or more. Read data end 3 residues before the CDR3 end; the end is taken from the germline J gene. The gene calls are TRBV7-3 and TRBJ2-2, with 10 bases lining up with TRBD1. From germline, CDR1 is SGHTA and CDR2 FQGTGA. Trimming took 4 bases from V and 4 from J; bases not matched to a gene: 3. The length of the CDR3 is 15 residues. CDR3 amino acids: CASSSGTGVTGELFF. The sequenced part of the CDR3 DNA is TGTGCCAGCAGCTCCGGGACAGGGGTCACCGGGGAG.